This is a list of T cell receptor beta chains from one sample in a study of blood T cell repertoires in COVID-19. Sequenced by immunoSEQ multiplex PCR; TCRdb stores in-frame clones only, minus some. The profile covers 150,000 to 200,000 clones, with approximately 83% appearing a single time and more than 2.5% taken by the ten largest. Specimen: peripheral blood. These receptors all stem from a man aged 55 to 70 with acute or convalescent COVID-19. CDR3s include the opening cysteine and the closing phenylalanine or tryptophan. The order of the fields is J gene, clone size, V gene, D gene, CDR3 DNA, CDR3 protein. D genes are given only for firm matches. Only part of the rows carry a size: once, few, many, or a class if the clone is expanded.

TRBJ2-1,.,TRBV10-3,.,TGTGCCATCAGTGGTGGTTCGGATGAGCAGTTCTTC,CAISGGSDEQFF
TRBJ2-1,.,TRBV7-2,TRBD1,TGTGCCAGCAGCCTCCGTGGTCAGGGGGCTCTCAATGAGCAGTTCTTC,CASSLRGQGALNEQFF
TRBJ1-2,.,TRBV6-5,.,TGTGCCAGCAATACAGGTACAGCTAACTATGGCTACACCTTC,CASNTGTANYGYTF
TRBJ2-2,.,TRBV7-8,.,TGTGCCAGCAGCCGCAGGGCAGGAGAAAACACCGGGGAGCTGTTTTTT,CASSRRAGENTGELFF
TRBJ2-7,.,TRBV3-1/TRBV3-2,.,TGTGCCAGCAGCCAAGTACTCCTACCTTTCTACGAGCAGTACTTC,CASSQVLLPFYEQYF
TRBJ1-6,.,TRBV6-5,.,TGTGCCAGCAGCAACGGACTGCCGGCTTCACCCCTCCACTTT,CASSNGLPASPLHF
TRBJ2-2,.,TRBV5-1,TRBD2,TGCGCCAGCAGCTTGTCCTCATTGGTGGCGGGAGGAACCGGGGAGCTGTTTTTT,CASSLSSLVAGGTGELFF
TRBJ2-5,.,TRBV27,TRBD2,TGTGCCAGCAGTCCGGGACTAGCGGGCCGCGGGACCCAGTACTTC,CASSPGLAGRGTQYF
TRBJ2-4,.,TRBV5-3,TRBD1,TGTGCCAGAAGAGAGGGACAGTTAGCCAAAAACATTCAGTACTTC,CARREGQLAKNIQYF
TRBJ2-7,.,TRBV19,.,TGTGCCAGTAGTATAGGTGGAGGGGCCTACGAGCAGTACTTC,CASSIGGGAYEQYF
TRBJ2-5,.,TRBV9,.,TGTGCCAGCAGCGTAGCTAGTCAGGGCCGAGAGACCCAGTACTTC,CASSVASQGRETQYF
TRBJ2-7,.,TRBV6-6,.,TGTGCCAGCAGTTACGAGTTCTCCTACGAGCAGTACTTC,CASSYEFSYEQYF
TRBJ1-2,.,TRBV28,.,TGTGCCAGCAGCTCCACAGGCGAGAGCTATGGCTACACCTTC,CASSSTGESYGYTF
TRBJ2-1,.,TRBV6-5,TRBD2,TGTGCCAGCTCGTTGGGGACTAGCTTTTACAATGAGCAGTTCTTC,CASSLGTSFYNEQFF
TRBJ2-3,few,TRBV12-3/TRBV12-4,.,TGTGCCAGCATTCGTTCTAGCACAGATACGCAGTATTTT,CASIRSSTDTQYF
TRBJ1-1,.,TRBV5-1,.,TGCGCCAGCAGCTTTGAGGGTCGCACTGAAGCTTTCTTT,CASSFEGRTEAFF
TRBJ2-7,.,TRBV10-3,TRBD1,TGTGCCATCAGCGACAGGGGCTACGAGCAGTACTTC,CAISDRGYEQYF
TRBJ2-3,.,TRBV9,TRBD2,TGTGCCAGCAGCGTAGATGAGGGAGGGTCAGATACGCAGTATTTT,CASSVDEGGSDTQYF
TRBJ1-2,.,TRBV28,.,TGTGCCAGCAGTCTGACCCAAATTCCAGGGTATGGCTACACCTTC,CASSLTQIPGYGYTF
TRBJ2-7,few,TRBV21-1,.,TGTGCCAGCAGCAATACCTCGCGGACTAGGGATGAGCAGTACTTC,CASSNTSRTRDEQYF
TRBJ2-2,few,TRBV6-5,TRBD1,TGTGCCAGCAGTCGGGACAGCACCGGGGAGCTGTTTTTT,CASSRDSTGELFF
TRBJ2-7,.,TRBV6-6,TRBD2,TGTGCCAGCAGGAGGGAGGGCGGGTACGAGCAGTACTTC,CASRREGGYEQYF
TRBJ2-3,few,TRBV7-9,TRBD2,TGTGCCAGCAGCCTGCGGACTAGCGAAGATACGCAGTATTTT,CASSLRTSEDTQYF
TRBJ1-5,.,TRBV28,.,TGTGCCAGCAGTGTCACCGGGTCTCAGCCCCAGCATTTT,CASSVTGSQPQHF
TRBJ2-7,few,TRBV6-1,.,TGTGCCAGCAGTGAATCCCTTAGCTCCTACGAGCAGTACTTC,CASSESLSSYEQYF
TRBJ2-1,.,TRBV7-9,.,TGTGCCAGCAGCTTAGACTTCTACAATGAGCAGTTCTTC,CASSLDFYNEQFF
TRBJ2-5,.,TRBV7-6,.,TGTGCCAGCAGCTTAGCGGGTCCCGGGGTACAAGAGACCCAGTACTTC,CASSLAGPGVQETQYF
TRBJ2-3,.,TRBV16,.,TGTGCCAGCAGCCGACAGGGCACAGATACGCAGTATTTT,CASSRQGTDTQYF
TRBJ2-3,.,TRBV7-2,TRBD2,TGTGCCAGCGGTGCGGGAGGGCCGCTGGATACGCAGTATTTT,CASGAGGPLDTQYF
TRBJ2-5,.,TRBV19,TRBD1,TGTGCCAGTAGTCCGCGGGACAGGGAAGAGACCCAGTACTTC,CASSPRDREETQYF
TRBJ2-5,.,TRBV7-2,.,TGTGCCAGCAGCTGGGGGCCCTCAGAGACCCAGTACTTC,CASSWGPSETQYF
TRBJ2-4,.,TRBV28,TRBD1,TGTGCCAGCACGTCGCCCGGGACAGGGGTGGGAAACATTCAGTACTTC,CASTSPGTGVGNIQYF
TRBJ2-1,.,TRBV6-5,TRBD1,TGTGCCAGCAGCGACCGGGACAGGGGGTATGAGCAGTTCTTC,CASSDRDRGYEQFF
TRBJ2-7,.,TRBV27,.,TGTGCCAGCAGTTTTAGAGGCCTAGCTAAAGAGCAGTACTTC,CASSFRGLAKEQYF
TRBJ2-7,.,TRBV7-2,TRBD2,TGTGCCAGCAGCTTCCTCGGCGGGAGCTCCTACGAGCAGTACTTC,CASSFLGGSSYEQYF